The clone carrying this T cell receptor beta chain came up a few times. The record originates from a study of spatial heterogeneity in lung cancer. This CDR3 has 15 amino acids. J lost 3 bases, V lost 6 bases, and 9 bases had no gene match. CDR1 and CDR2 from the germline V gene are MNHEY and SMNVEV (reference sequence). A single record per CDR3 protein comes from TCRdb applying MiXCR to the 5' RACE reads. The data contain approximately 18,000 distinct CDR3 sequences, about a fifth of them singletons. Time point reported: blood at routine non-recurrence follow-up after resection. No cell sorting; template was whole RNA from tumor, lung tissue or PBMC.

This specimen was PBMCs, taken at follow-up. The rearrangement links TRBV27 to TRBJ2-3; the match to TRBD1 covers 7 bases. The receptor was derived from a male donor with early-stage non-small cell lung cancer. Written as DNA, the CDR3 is TGTGCCAGCAGCCTCCAGGGGGTCGGGACAGATACGCAGTATTTT. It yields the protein CASSLQGVGTDTQYF.